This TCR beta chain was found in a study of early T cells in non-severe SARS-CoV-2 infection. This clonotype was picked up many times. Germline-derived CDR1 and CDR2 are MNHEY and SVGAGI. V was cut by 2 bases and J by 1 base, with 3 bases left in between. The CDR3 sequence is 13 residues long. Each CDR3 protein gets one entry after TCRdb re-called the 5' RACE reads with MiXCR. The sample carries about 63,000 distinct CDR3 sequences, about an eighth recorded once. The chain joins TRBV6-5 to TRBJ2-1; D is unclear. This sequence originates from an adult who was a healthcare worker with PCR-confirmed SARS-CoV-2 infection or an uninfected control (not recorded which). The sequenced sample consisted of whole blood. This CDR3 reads CASSYASYNEQFF. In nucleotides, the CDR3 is TGTGCCAGCAGTTACGCGTCCTACAATGAGCAGTTCTTC.